What follows are 17 T cell receptor beta chains derived from one specimen sequenced in a study of shared clonotypes between healthy human individuals. Produced via immunoSEQ multiplex PCR; TCRdb's table is partial and in-frame only. The table lists 900,000 to 1,200,000 clones, 78% of them singletons, with 0.5% to 0.65% in the top ten. Sequenced material: memory CD4+ T cells from PBMCs. Regarding subset: CD45RA-negative fraction. The receptors were sampled from a man between 18 and 35 years old in good health. Some clones in this sample may be carry-over from other donors' samples.

This chain connects TRBV28 to TRBJ1-4, with TRBD1 matching over 7 bases. The CDR3 is 15 amino acids. The V segment lost 5 bases and the J segment 7 bases; nucleotides outside the gene matches: 10. Germline CDR1 is MDHEN and CDR2 is SYDVKM. CDR3 protein: CASSRPPGQPEKLFF. The CDR3 coding sequence is TGTGCCAGCAGTCGACCCCCGGGACAGCCTGAAAAACTGTTTTTT.

The chain combines TRBV7-2 with TRBJ2-7; D ambiguous. The CDR3 is made up of 15 amino acids. The germline V gene has CDR1 SGHTA and CDR2 FQGNSA. Trimming took off 2 bases at V and 5 bases at J, with 16 bases between the two ends. The CDR3 region has the DNA TGTGCCAGCAGCTTATTGGGAACCCATGGGGACGAGCAGTACTTC. This codes for CASSLLGTHGDEQYF.

The rearrangement links TRBV7-3 to TRBJ2-5, with TRBD2 identical over 9 bases. There are 16 residues in the CDR3. Germline V gives CDR1 SGHTA, CDR2 FQGTGA. J lost 4 bases, V lost 3 bases, and 9 bases had no gene match. The DNA of the CDR3 is TGTGCCAGCAGCTTGGCCGCGCGGGAGGGCCGAGAGACCCAGTACTTC. Translating it yields CASSLAAREGRETQYF.

This clone was found once. The genes are TRBV28 and TRBJ1-1; D is unclear. V was pared by 5 bases and J by 1 base, with 14 bases between. Germline CDR1 reads MDHEN; CDR2 reads SYDVKM. This CDR3 contains 15 residues. The CDR3 protein is CASSEMTAANTEAFF. Written as DNA, the CDR3 is TGTGCCAGCAGTGAGATGACCGCGGCGAACACTGAAGCTTTCTTT.

V is TRBV5-1 and J is TRBJ2-3; TRBD2 aligns across 9 bases. This CDR3 spans 17 amino acids. Germline trimming cut 0 bases from V and 2 bases from J; bases unmatched to any gene: 7. Germline V lookup: CDR1 SGHRS, CDR2 YFSETQ. The CDR3 protein is CASSLAKLAGITDTQYF. In DNA form, the CDR3 reads TGCGCCAGCAGCTTGGCCAAACTAGCGGGTATCACAGATACGCAGTATTTT. Using reference TRBV5-1 and TRBJ2-3 for the parts outside the CDR3, the full variable domain is KAGVTQTPRYLIKTRGQQVTLSCSPISGHRSVSWYQQTPGQGLQFLFEYFSETQRNKGNFPGRFSGRQFSNSRSEMNVSTLELGDSALYLCASSLAKLAGITDTQYFGPGTRLTVL.

The CDR3 DNA sequence: TGTGCCAGCATGTCCAGGCCAAGCACAGATACGCAGTATTTT. Translation: CASMSRPSTDTQYF. The genes are TRBV6-1 and TRBJ2-3; D is uncertain. The germline V gene encodes CDR1 MNHNS and CDR2 SASEGT. The length of the CDR3 is 14 residues. Trimming shortened V by 7 bases and J by 0 bases, and 11 bases separated the two germline ends.

This rearrangement joins TRBV7-9 to TRBJ2-5, with TRBD2 matching 9 bases. The CDR3 runs to 15 residues. V dropped 5 bases and J dropped 1; count of bases not matched to a gene: 5. Germline V lookup: CDR1 SEHNR, CDR2 FQNEAQ (reference sequence). For the CDR3, the DNA is TGTGCCAGCAGCCGTTATAGCGGGAGCCAAGAGACCCAGTACTTC. Translated, it gives CASSRYSGSQETQYF.

The rearrangement joins TRBV9 to TRBJ2-7; no definite D call. Looked up from germline, CDR1 is SGDLS and CDR2 is YYNGEE. The V gene lost 0 bases and the J gene lost 4 bases, with 17 bases spanning the gap. The CDR3 spans 16 residues. CDR3 DNA sequence: TGTGCCAGCAGCGTAGATGGTTCCGCGACTGGATACGAGCAGTACTTC. Amino acids: CASSVDGSATGYEQYF.

A word on this clone: A far bigger clonotype differs at one base, so this is likely a read error. The identical CDR3 is also encoded by other nucleotide sequences in the sample. The rearrangement joins TRBV6-1 to TRBJ2-3; 8 bases map to TRBD2. The V segment lost 8 bases and the J segment 6 bases; nucleotides outside the gene matches: 7. The CDR3 spans 13 residues. The V gene's germline CDR1 is MNHNS and CDR2 SASEGT. The chain's CDR3 is CASRGLAGDTQYF. The CDR3 DNA reads TGTGCCAGCCGAGGACTAGCCGGCGATACGCAGTATTTT.

This sequence joins TRBV13 and TRBJ1-5, with D unclear. In germline, CDR1 is PRHDT, CDR2 FYEKMQ (reference sequence). Between the trimmed V and J ends, which lost 5 bases and 4 bases, there was a span of 6 bases. This CDR3 comprises 12 residues. The CDR3 spells CASSLQNQPQHF. CDR3 DNA: TGTGCCAGCAGCCTACAAAATCAGCCCCAGCATTTT.

The V gene is TRBV5-1, the J gene TRBJ1-1, with D perhaps matching TRBD1 (6 bases). The CDR3 totals 14 residues. Deletions cut 1 base from V and 1 base from J, with 8 bases between. Germline V gene sequence: CDR1 SGHRS, CDR2 YFSETQ. CDR3 amino acids: CASSLLGANTEAFF. The CDR3, as DNA: TGCGCCAGCAGCTTGTTGGGGGCGAACACTGAAGCTTTCTTT.

This clone was seen a handful of times. Other DNA sequences in this specimen translate into the identical CDR3. The CDR3 nucleotides are TGCGCCAGCAGCCAGACAGGGGGTGGCAATCAGCCCCAGCATTTT. Its translation: CASSQTGGGNQPQHF. The rearrangement uses TRBV5-1 and TRBJ1-5; 9 bases are shared with TRBD1. The junction had 4 bases not matched to a gene; V was cut back by 4 bases and J by 2 bases. There are 15 residues in the CDR3. Looked up from germline, CDR1 is SGHRS and CDR2 is YFSETQ.

In regard to this clone: Just one base apart from a much larger clone, this may be a read error. The chain uses TRBV30 and TRBJ1-1; D remains ambiguous. V was trimmed by 5 bases and J by 8 bases, leaving 15 bases between them. The CDR3 extends over 12 amino acids. In germline, CDR1 is GTSNPN, CDR2 SVGIG (reference sequence). The CDR3 region has the DNA TGTGCCTGGGCCCGAATCTGGGGAGAAGCTTTCTTT. This sequence encodes CAWARIWGEAFF.

This clone turned up a few times. The V and J genes are TRBV19 and TRBJ1-1; D unresolved. Germline CDR1 reads LNHDA; CDR2 reads SQIVND (reference sequence). Trimming shortened V by 1 base and J by 0 bases, and 6 bases separated the two germline ends. The CDR3 length is 14 residues. CDR3 amino acids: CASSIGHVNTEAFF. The CDR3 nucleotides are TGTGCCAGTAGTATAGGACACGTGAACACTGAAGCTTTCTTT.

The J gene is TRBJ2-4, the V gene TRBV15; 10 nucleotides match TRBD2. The CDR3 is 19 residues long. The ends lost 0 bases at V and 0 bases at J; junction bases unmatched: 8. Germline V gene lookup returns CDR1 LNHNV and CDR2 YYDKDF (reference sequence). CDR3 sequence: CATSREGTSEGLAKNIQYF. The CDR3 DNA follows: TGTGCCACCAGCAGAGAGGGGACTAGCGAGGGTCTAGCCAAAAACATTCAGTACTTC. The variable domain in full, completed from reference TRBV15 and TRBJ2-4, reads DAMVIQNPRYQVTQFGKPVTLSCSQTLNHNVMYWYQQKSSQAPKLLFHYYDKDFNNEADTPDNFQSRRPNTSFCFLDIRSPGLGDTAMYLCATSREGTSEGLAKNIQYFGAGTRLSVL.

The V and J genes are TRBV27 and TRBJ2-3, with D possibly being TRBD1 (6 bases). Per the germline V gene, CDR1 is MNHEY and CDR2 is SMNVEV (reference sequence). V was clipped by 5 bases and J by 3 bases, with 15 bases between them. The CDR3 is made up of 15 amino acids. CDR3 sequence: CASSPRKGTTDTQYF. DNA for the CDR3: TGTGCCAGCAGTCCCCGTAAGGGGACAACAGATACGCAGTATTTT.

The chain joins TRBV4-3 to TRBJ2-2; 10 bases are a match to TRBD1. Germline trimming cut 0 bases from V and 6 bases from J; bases unmatched to any gene: 4. The CDR3 sequence is 16 residues long. Germline values: CDR1 LGHNA, CDR2 YSLEER. The CDR3 sequence: CASSQDWGTGAGELFF. Here the CDR3 DNA reads TGCGCCAGCAGCCAAGATTGGGGGACAGGGGCCGGGGAGCTGTTTTTT.